Below are 7 T cell receptor beta chains sequenced from a single sample in a study of blood T cell repertoires in COVID-19. The protocol was immunoSEQ multiplex PCR, while the TCRdb copy is restricted to in-frame clones and leaves out a portion. The data contain about 35,000 clones, roughly 80% of them singletons. Specimen: peripheral blood. Receptors originate from a man aged 55 to 69 in a cohort sampled during active COVID-19.

CDR3 in DNA: TGTGCCAGCAGCTTTGACTCCAGCCTTGGCTACACCTTC. It codes for CASSFDSSLGYTF. The chain joins TRBV7-9 to TRBJ1-2; no firm D call. Germline CDR1 reads SEHNR; CDR2 reads FQNEAQ (reference sequence). This CDR3 is 13 amino acids long. Trimming removed 3 bases from V and 7 bases from J, with 12 bases in between.

The V gene is TRBV24-1, the J gene TRBJ2-5; the match to TRBD2 covers 14 bases. There are 18 residues in the CDR3. CDR1 is KGHDR and CDR2 is SFDVKD in the germline V gene. Unmatched junction bases numbered 6, after V lost 4 bases and J lost 0 bases. This CDR3 reads CATSEGTSGGAHQETQYF. The DNA for the CDR3 is TGTGCCACCAGTGAGGGGACTAGCGGGGGCGCTCACCAAGAGACCCAGTACTTC.

The V gene is TRBV7-6, the J gene TRBJ2-7; 9 bases fit TRBD1. J lost 4 bases, V lost 1 base, and 8 bases had no gene match. The CDR3 runs 16 residues. Germline values: CDR1 SGHVS, CDR2 FNYEAQ. The DNA of the CDR3 is TGTGCCAGCAGCTTAGGTTCCGGGACAGGGCTGTACGAGCAGTACTTC. It is translated as CASSLGSGTGLYEQYF.

The CDR3, as DNA: TGTGCCAGCAGACCACTAGCGGGAGAAGCAGATACGCAGTATTTT. Protein product: CASRPLAGEADTQYF. The chain recombines TRBV5-8 with TRBJ2-3; the match to TRBD2 covers 11 bases. The J segment lost 4 bases and the V segment lost 5 bases, leaving 6 bases of the junction unmatched. The germline gives CDR1 SGHTS, CDR2 YDEGEE. CDR3 length equals 15 residues.

There are a few counts of this clone. The V gene is TRBV19, the J gene TRBJ2-2; 7 bases align to TRBD2. The ends lost 3 bases at V and 6 bases at J; junction bases unmatched: 10. Germline lookup yields CDR1 LNHDA and CDR2 SQIVND (reference sequence). The CDR3 runs to 16 residues. The CDR3 loop reads CASSISGGRLAGELFF. The DNA for the CDR3 is TGTGCCAGTAGTATTAGTGGCGGGAGACTGGCCGGGGAGCTGTTTTTT.

The gene calls are TRBV2 and TRBJ1-2; perhaps TRBD1 as D (6 bases). This CDR3 spans 15 amino acids. V lost 6 bases and J lost 7, with 21 bases in between. Germline V gene sequence: CDR1 SNHLY, CDR2 FYNNEI. The CDR3 sequence: CASRRGVQGQGGYTF. The CDR3 DNA reads TGTGCCAGCAGACGAGGGGTCCAGGGGCAGGGTGGCTACACCTTC.

The CDR3 DNA reads as TGTGCCAGTGGGCGGGGGGCTAACTATGGCTACACCTTC. Translation gives CASGRGANYGYTF. J is TRBJ1-2 and V is TRBV28, with a weak D call TRBD1 (5 bases). Germline-derived CDR1 and CDR2 are MDHEN and SYDVKM. Between the trimmed V and J ends, which lost 9 bases and 0 bases, there was a span of 11 bases. The CDR3 is 13 amino acids.